One and the same sample provided the 5 T cell receptor beta chains below, sequenced in a study of blood T cell repertoires in COVID-19. TCRdb keeps only in-frame clones here, not all; method: immunoSEQ multiplex PCR. The table has 150,000 to 250,000 clones, about 80% seen once. Sequencing was performed on PBMCs or T cells enriched from blood (not recorded which). The receptors were sampled from a man aged 35-49 years who had recovered from COVID-19.

The chain uses TRBV5-1 and TRBJ2-3; no clear D. Germline assignment: CDR1 SGHRS and CDR2 YFSETQ. Deletions cut 4 bases from V and 5 bases from J, with 14 bases between. The CDR3 contains 14 residues. In DNA, the CDR3 is TGCGCCAGCAGCCCCCGGTCCCATGGAGATACGCAGTATTTT. Encoded protein: CASSPRSHGDTQYF.

The chain joins TRBV19 to TRBJ1-5; the D gene is possibly TRBD1 (6 bases). Germline CDR1 and CDR2: LNHDA and SQIVND (reference sequence). Trimming cost V 1 base and J 0 bases, with 16 bases left between them. The CDR3 consists of 18 residues. This CDR3 is CASSIVPGQKYSNQPQHF. The CDR3 DNA sequence: TGTGCCAGTAGTATAGTCCCCGGACAGAAGTATAGCAATCAGCCCCAGCATTTT.

The gene calls are TRBV7-2 and TRBJ2-7; tentatively, D is TRBD2 (6 bases). The CDR3 runs 15 residues. Trimming shortened V by 1 base and J by 5 bases, and 15 bases separated the two germline ends. From germline, CDR1 is SGHTA and CDR2 FQGNSA. For the CDR3, the DNA is TGTGCCAGCAGCTTAGTTTCCTCTAGCGTCAACGAGCAGTACTTC. It encodes CASSLVSSSVNEQYF.

The rearrangement joins TRBV6-5 to TRBJ2-7; 7 bases are shared with TRBD1. This CDR3 has 13 residues. Trimming cost V 6 bases and J 5 bases; bases outside gene matches: 7. Germline CDR1 is MNHEY and CDR2 is SVGAGI. The CDR3, as DNA: TGTGCCAGCAGGACAGGGATTAGGGACGAGCAGTACTTC. It specifies CASRTGIRDEQYF.

The chain employs TRBV3-1 (or the pseudogene TRBV3-2) and TRBJ2-6; perhaps TRBD2 as D (6 bases). Germline V CDR1 and CDR2: LGHDT, YNNKEL (reference sequence). This CDR3 has 18 amino acids. Trimming took 5 bases from V and 0 from J, leaving 17 bases between them. CDR3 in DNA: TGTGCCAGCAGCGCAAGGCGGGATCGCTACTCTGGGGCCAACGTCCTGACTTTC. This translates into CASSARRDRYSGANVLTF.